This T cell receptor beta chain is drawn from a study of T cell responses to AZD1222 COVID-19 vaccine. The study's findings and limits: Reportedly, nearly half the spike-specific TCRs target unmutated variant regions. Regions 160-218 and 743-854 dominated among vaccine-associated CD4 TCRs spanning spike.

Clones were read by immunoSEQ multiplex PCR, and TCRdb kept only the in-frame ones, dropping some. This table holds roughly 150,000 clones, almost 90% found once. Comment on this clone: What it recognizes is unknown.

This TCR derives from an adult who received the AZD1222 COVID-19 vaccine. Source: peripheral blood, taken 28 days after the second AZD1222 dose.

The CDR3 here is CASSQGVGSSGELFF. The CDR3 DNA sequence: TGTGCCAGCAGCCAAGGGGTAGGGTCGAGCGGGGAGCTGTTTTTT. The genes are TRBV4-2 and TRBJ2-2; no clear D gene. V dropped 1 base and J dropped 7 bases, with 13 bases sitting between them. CDR1 is LGHNA, CDR2 YNFKEQ, per germline. This CDR3 has 15 amino acids.